One sample yielded the 12 T cell receptor beta chains listed below, sequenced in a study of T cell responses to AZD1222 COVID-19 vaccine. Libraries were prepared by immunoSEQ multiplex PCR; TCRdb keeps only in-frame clonotypes and omits some of them. The sample consists of 85,000 to 130,000 clones, roughly 89% of them appearing once. The sequencing used peripheral blood, collected on day 0 of AZD1222 vaccination. These receptors all come from an adult in good health.

This sequence joins TRBV19 and TRBJ2-7; 8 nucleotides align to TRBD2. This CDR3 has 13 amino acids. The V gene end was trimmed by 10 bases and the J gene end by 2 bases; junction bases not matched to a gene: 7. Germline CDR1 reads LNHDA; CDR2 reads SQIVND (reference sequence). The CDR3 is CATSGGVTYEQYF. The DNA of the CDR3 is TGTGCCACAAGCGGGGGAGTCACCTACGAGCAGTACTTC.

This clone was counted once. V and J are TRBV7-9 and TRBJ2-2; TRBD1 matches at 7 bases. Looked up from germline, CDR1 is SEHNR and CDR2 is FQNEAQ (reference sequence). CDR3 length: 18 residues. The junction had 14 bases not matched to a gene; V was cut back by 3 bases and J by 4 bases. This chain's CDR3 is CASSFLGTAAWATGELFF. The CDR3 nucleotides are TGTGCCAGCAGCTTCCTTGGGACAGCAGCCTGGGCCACCGGGGAGCTGTTTTTT.

The V and J genes are TRBV4-1 and TRBJ1-1, with no clear D. The CDR3 has 16 residues. Germline lookup yields CDR1 MGHRA and CDR2 YSYEKL. V was clipped by 1 base and J by 0 bases, with 12 bases between them. This chain's CDR3 is CASSQGSGTLNTEAFF. In nucleotides, the CDR3 is TGCGCCAGCAGCCAAGGTAGTGGCACCTTGAACACTGAAGCTTTCTTT.

This chain joins TRBV2 and TRBJ2-5, with D possibly being TRBD2 (6 bases). The germline gives CDR1 SNHLY, CDR2 FYNNEI. This CDR3 comprises 12 residues. The V end lost 6 bases, the J end lost 11 bases, and 16 bases lay between the germline ends. The CDR3, as DNA: TGTGCCAGCAGGGGGGGAAAGAGCGCACAGTACTTC. Translated: CASRGGKSAQYF.

The chain combines TRBV19 with TRBJ1-1; D might be TRBD1 (5 bases). The CDR3 extends over 15 amino acids. Deletions cut 1 base from V and 5 bases from J, with 14 bases between. Germline values: CDR1 LNHDA, CDR2 SQIVND (reference sequence). This chain's CDR3 is CASSIVDGAGTEAFF. CDR3 nucleotides: TGTGCCAGTAGTATAGTTGATGGGGCGGGTACTGAAGCTTTCTTT.

The chain employs TRBV18 and TRBJ2-7; no clear D gene. The V gene's germline CDR1 is KGHSH and CDR2 LQKENI. Trimming took off 3 bases at V and 3 bases at J, with 12 bases between the two ends. This CDR3 has 14 residues. In nucleotides, the CDR3 is TGTGCCAGCTCACCCAGTAAAACGCTCTACGAGCAGTACTTC. It translates to CASSPSKTLYEQYF.

The V and J genes are TRBV12-2 and TRBJ2-7; the listed D gene, TRBD2, was not tested against the DNA. TRBV12-2 is a pseudogene locus. CDR3 length: 13 amino acids. CDR3 DNA: TGTGCAAGTCGCTCTAATTTGTCCTACGAGCAGTACTTC. It encodes CASRSNLSYEQYF.

The rearrangement uses TRBV25-1 and TRBJ1-1; 11 bases align to TRBD1. V gave up 7 bases and J gave up 4 bases; unmatched junction bases: 8. CDR1 is MGHDK and CDR2 is SYGVNS in the germline V gene. CDR3 length equals 15 residues. Written as DNA, the CDR3 is TGTGCCAGCACCTCAAGGGACAGGGGGAGCACTGAAGCTTTCTTT. Translated: CASTSRDRGSTEAFF. Drawing the rest from reference TRBV25-1 and TRBJ1-1, the complete variable domain is EADIYQTPRYLVIGTGKKITLECSQTMGHDKMYWYQQDPGMELHLIHYSYGVNSTEKGDLSSESTVSRIRTEHFPLTLESARPSHTSQYLCASTSRDRGSTEAFFGQGTRLTVV.

This clone was seen just once. The chain joins TRBV11-2 to TRBJ1-3; no clear D. Germline-derived CDR1 and CDR2 are SGHAT and FQNNGV. This CDR3 comprises 13 residues. The V end lost 2 bases, the J end lost 3 bases, and 5 bases lay between the germline ends. The CDR3 DNA sequence: TGTGCCAGCAGCTTAAGGCTTGGAAACACCATATATTTT. Translation: CASSLRLGNTIYF.

A remark on this clone: Other nucleotide sequences from this sample produce the same CDR3. The gene calls are TRBV6-2 or TRBV6-3 and TRBJ2-7; possibly TRBD1 for D (5 bases). The CDR3 is made up of 11 amino acids. The germline CDR1 and CDR2 sequences are MNHEY and SVGEGT. V was pared by 6 bases and J by 3 bases, with 6 bases between. The CDR3 protein is CASSDSYEQYF. CDR3 nucleotide sequence: TGTGCCAGCAGCGACAGCTACGAGCAGTACTTC.

The rearrangement joins TRBV28 to TRBJ1-2, with D unclear. Germline V CDR1 and CDR2: MDHEN, SYDVKM. The CDR3 has 15 amino acids. V was trimmed by 2 bases and J by 1 base, leaving 11 bases between them. The CDR3 reads CASSLLDGFNYGYTF. The CDR3, as DNA: TGTGCCAGCAGTTTACTGGACGGATTTAACTATGGCTACACCTTC.

This clone was seen once. The V gene is TRBV15, the J gene TRBJ2-2, with a tentative D call TRBD1 (6 bases). The germline CDR1 and CDR2 sequences are LNHNV and YYDKDF (reference sequence). The CDR3 runs 14 residues. V lost 3 bases to trimming and J lost 5 bases, with 10 bases between them. As DNA, the CDR3 is TGTGCCACCAGCAGTCTCAGGGGTACCGGGGAGCTGTTTTTT. Its translation: CATSSLRGTGELFF.